The 28 T cell receptor beta chains listed next were all sequenced from one sample in a study of T cell repertoires in cytomegalovirus infection. A single record per CDR3 protein comes from TCRdb applying MiXCR to the reads. The table records 100,000 to 150,000 distinct CDR3 sequences, approximately 9.2% of them present only once. The sample taken for sequencing was PBMCs. Receptors were obtained from a human donor in good health (CMV status not recorded). Some clones in this sample may be carry-over from other donors' samples.

This clonotype was detected a few times. V is TRBV5-1 and J is TRBJ1-4, with TRBD1 identical over 10 bases. The length of the CDR3 is 16 residues. V was clipped by 4 bases and J by 7 bases; unmatched bases: 10. The germline V gene has CDR1 SGHRS and CDR2 YFSETQ. The CDR3 loop reads CASSPRDRGLSEKLFF. The DNA for the CDR3 is TGCGCCAGCAGCCCGAGGGACAGGGGCCTATCTGAAAAACTGTTTTTT.

This clonotype was picked up a small number of times. The rearrangement links TRBV20-1 to TRBJ1-5; tentative D call: TRBD1 (5 bases). The length of the CDR3 is 15 residues. V lost 0 bases and J lost 2, with 11 bases in between. Germline V lookup: CDR1 DFQATT, CDR2 SNEGSKA (reference sequence). In nucleotides, the CDR3 is TGCAGTGCTAGAGATGGAGGGGCCGGCAATCAGCCCCAGCATTTT. As protein: CSARDGGAGNQPQHF.

As regards this clonotype: The missing conserved phenylalanine or tryptophan at the end of this CDR3 makes a read error likely. V gene TRBV7-3 combines with J gene TRBJ1-1; maybe TRBD1 (6 bases). There are 15 residues in the CDR3. Germline CDR1 and CDR2: SGHTA and FQGTGA. The CDR3 DNA sequence: TGTACCAGCAGCCTAAACGGTAGGGGGGAGGCTGAAGCTTTCTTA. It codes for CTSSLNGRGEAEAFL.

This clonotype was observed many times. The V and J genes are TRBV12-3 or TRBV12-4 and TRBJ1-2, with no clear D. V was trimmed by 3 bases and J by 7 bases, leaving 15 bases between them. CDR3 size: 14 residues. The CDR3 loop is CASSLDGVSGGYTF. The CDR3 nucleotides read TGTGCCAGCAGTTTGGACGGAGTCTCGGGTGGCTACACCTTC.

This chain links TRBV5-1 with TRBJ1-5, with D unresolved. V gave up 0 bases and J gave up 4 bases, with 11 bases separating them. Germline values: CDR1 SGHRS, CDR2 YFSETQ. This CDR3 spans 15 amino acids. The CDR3, as DNA: TGCGCCAGCAGCTTGGATGGGAGTGGTAATCAGCCCCAGCATTTT. Residues: CASSLDGSGNQPQHF.

This clonotype was seen repeatedly, ten times or more. The V gene is TRBV28, the J gene TRBJ1-1; unclear D gene. Trimming removed 5 bases from V and 1 base from J, with 11 bases in between. This CDR3 is 14 amino acids long. CDR1 MDHEN and CDR2 SYDVKM come from the germline V gene. The CDR3 DNA follows: TGTGCCAGCAGTCAATCCCCGGGGAACACTGAAGCTTTCTTT. It specifies CASSQSPGNTEAFF.

This clonotype occurred many times. The chain is built from TRBV7-9 and TRBJ2-7; 13 nucleotides align to TRBD2. Germline CDR1 and CDR2: SEHNR and FQNEAQ (reference sequence). Trimming at V came to 5 bases and at J to 3 bases, leaving 4 bases not matched to a gene. The CDR3 sequence is 15 residues long. CDR3 nucleotides: TGTGCCAGCAGCCGAGGGACTAGCGGGGTCTACGAGCAGTACTTC. Translated, it gives CASSRGTSGVYEQYF.

The J gene is TRBJ2-5, the V gene TRBV29-1; D gene unclear. The CDR3 sequence is 12 residues long. Germline V gives CDR1 SQVTM, CDR2 ANQGSEA. Trimming took 6 bases from V and 5 from J, leaving 13 bases between them. The DNA of the CDR3 is TGCAGCGTCTTACCCGTGGGGGAGACCCAGTACTTC. Protein: CSVLPVGETQYF. The whole variable domain, filled in from reference TRBV29-1 and TRBJ2-5, reads SAVISQKPSRDICQRGTSLTIQCQVDSQVTMMFWYRQQPGQSLTLIATANQGSEATYESGFVIDKFPISRPNLTFSTLTVSNMSPEDSSIYLCSVLPVGETQYFGPGTRLLVL.

This clonotype showed up many times. The chain combines TRBV7-2 with TRBJ2-7; no firm D call. Germline V gene sequence: CDR1 SGHTA, CDR2 FQGNSA. The CDR3 consists of 14 residues. V was cut by 2 bases and J by 3 bases, with 11 bases left in between. The CDR3 spells CASSLLGTDYEQYF. Written as DNA, the CDR3 is TGTGCCAGCAGCTTACTTGGCACCGACTACGAGCAGTACTTC.

In this sample, this clonotype turned up many times. The chain has TRBV4-1 and TRBJ1-1, with D possibly being TRBD1 (5 bases). This CDR3 comprises 15 residues. With 0 bases removed from V and 5 bases from J, the gap between germline ends came to 13 bases. Germline CDR1 reads MGHRA; CDR2 reads YSYEKL. DNA of the CDR3: TGCGCCAGCAGCCAAGAAGCGGGACTGGGGACTGAAGCTTTCTTT. Protein: CASSQEAGLGTEAFF.

The chain combines TRBV20-1 with TRBJ2-7; D is ambiguous. Germline loops: CDR1 DFQATT, CDR2 SNEGSKA (reference sequence). V dropped 5 bases and J dropped 1 base, with 9 bases sitting between them. The CDR3 is 12 amino acids. In DNA form, the CDR3 reads TGCAGTGCTGCGGCGGCGTCCTACGAGCAGTACTTC. Its translation: CSAAAASYEQYF.

This clonotype occurred a few times. The chain joins TRBV2 to TRBJ1-4; 7 bases agree with TRBD1. This CDR3 is built from 13 residues. J lost 7 bases, V lost 10 bases, and 9 bases had no gene match. Germline V gene sequence: CDR1 SNHLY, CDR2 FYNNEI. This chain's CDR3 is CATRQGGIEKLFF. In nucleotides, the CDR3 is TGTGCCACCCGACAGGGCGGGATTGAAAAACTGTTTTTT.

In this sample, this clonotype turned up many times. V is TRBV6-1 and J is TRBJ1-4; TRBD1 is a possible D gene (5 bases). The germline CDR1 and CDR2 sequences are MNHNS and SASEGT. V lost 8 bases and J lost 8, with 27 bases in between. The CDR3 totals 17 residues. The CDR3 loop reads CASGMTADVNKWEKLFF. As DNA, the CDR3 is TGTGCCAGCGGGATGACAGCGGATGTCAACAAATGGGAAAAACTGTTTTTT.

This clonotype was observed at least ten times. The rearrangement links TRBV7-2 to TRBJ1-4; 9 bases line up with TRBD1. Germline trimming cut 3 bases from V and 9 bases from J; bases unmatched to any gene: 11. CDR1 is SGHTA, CDR2 FQGNSA, per germline. The CDR3 is made up of 16 amino acids. The CDR3, as DNA: TGTGCCAGCAGCTTCGTGGCGACAGGGGGAAGGAAAAAACTGTTTTTT. Translation: CASSFVATGGRKKLFF.

This clonotype was counted many times. V and J are TRBV5-1 and TRBJ2-5; 8 positions match TRBD1. Looked up from germline, CDR1 is SGHRS and CDR2 is YFSETQ. The CDR3 loop spans 14 amino acids. V was pared by 3 bases and J by 4 bases, with 5 bases of the junction left unmatched. The CDR3 nucleotides read TGCGCCAGCAGCTCCGGGACAGGCCCAGAGACCCAGTACTTC. Translation: CASSSGTGPETQYF.

This clonotype has at least ten counts. The chain joins TRBV19 to TRBJ2-2; 7 positions match TRBD1. Germline assignment: CDR1 LNHDA and CDR2 SQIVND (reference sequence). This CDR3 has 15 amino acids. With V trimmed by 6 bases and J by 4 bases, 8 bases remained unmatched. The CDR3 sequence is CASSDLTGRTGELFF. CDR3 bases: TGTGCCAGTAGCGACCTGACAGGGCGCACCGGGGAGCTGTTTTTT.

This clonotype was observed many times. The chain combines TRBV25-1 with TRBJ2-7; D not certain. Trimming removed 0 bases at V and 3 bases at J, with 12 bases between. From germline, CDR1 is MGHDK and CDR2 SYGVNS. The CDR3 runs to 15 residues. CDR3 in amino acids: CASSEYAQSGYEQYF. The CDR3 region has the DNA TGTGCCAGCAGTGAATACGCACAGTCGGGCTACGAGCAGTACTTC.

This clonotype was seen only a few times. The rearrangement joins TRBV10-3 to TRBJ1-4; D is possibly TRBD1 (5 bases). The CDR3 extends over 15 amino acids. Deletions cut 0 bases from V and 5 bases from J, with 10 bases between. Germline CDR1 ENHRY, CDR2 SYGVKD. The CDR3 loop reads CAISESGRQNEKLFF. In DNA, the CDR3 is TGTGCCATCAGTGAGTCTGGCAGACAGAATGAAAAACTGTTTTTT.

This clonotype was seen at least ten times. V usage is TRBV5-1 and J usage is TRBJ1-3, with D unresolved. V lost 4 bases and J lost 0, with 8 bases in between. Per the germline V gene, CDR1 is SGHRS and CDR2 is YFSETQ. CDR3 length: 14 residues. CDR3 loop: CASSPEGSGNTIYF. Here the CDR3 DNA reads TGCGCCAGCAGCCCGGAGGGCTCTGGAAACACCATATATTTT. The variable domain in full, completed from reference TRBV5-1 and TRBJ1-3, reads KAGVTQTPRYLIKTRGQQVTLSCSPISGHRSVSWYQQTPGQGLQFLFEYFSETQRNKGNFPGRFSGRQFSNSRSEMNVSTLELGDSALYLCASSPEGSGNTIYFGEGSWLTVV.

This clonotype was recorded at least ten times. The chain links TRBV2 to TRBJ2-3, with D possibly being TRBD1 or TRBD2 (5 bases each). CDR1 and CDR2 (germline): SNHLY, FYNNEI. There are 14 residues in the CDR3. Trimming shortened V by 6 bases and J by 2 bases, and 12 bases separated the two germline ends. CDR3 DNA sequence: TGTGCCAGCAGCCCGGGACCAGCCACAGATACGCAGTATTTT. Translation: CASSPGPATDTQYF.

About this clonotype: The junction and the germline gene differ at one end; a read error may be behind it. The chain couples TRBV25-1 to TRBJ2-1; D uncertain. The CDR3 has 11 amino acids. Germline CDR1 is MGHDK and CDR2 is SYGVNS. Here the CDR3 reads CASTPGDEKFF. DNA of the CDR3: TGTGCCAGCACCCCTGGGGATGAGAAGTTTTTC.

Ten or more counts support this clonotype. The V gene is TRBV11-3, the J gene TRBJ1-1; 9 bases fit TRBD1. There are 13 residues in the CDR3. The V gene's germline CDR1 is SGHNT and CDR2 YENEEA. V lost 5 bases to trimming and J lost 8 bases; unmatched junction nucleotides: 6. In DNA form, the CDR3 reads TGTGCCAGCAGCATCGGACAGGGGCCCGAAGCTTTCTTT. Protein: CASSIGQGPEAFF.

This clonotype was counted at least ten times. This chain connects TRBV7-2 to TRBJ2-7; possibly TRBD1 for D (5 bases). The CDR3 runs to 15 residues. Trimming removed 1 base at V and 3 bases at J, with 13 bases between. CDR1 and CDR2 from the germline V gene are SGHTA and FQGNSA. CDR3 protein: CASSLVPGPFYEQYF. The CDR3 bases are TGTGCCAGCAGCTTAGTGCCAGGGCCTTTCTACGAGCAGTACTTC.

This clonotype has more than one count but fewer than ten. The V call is TRBV19, the J call TRBJ2-1, with D possibly TRBD2 on 7 matching bases. Germline values: CDR1 LNHDA, CDR2 SQIVND (reference sequence). V shed 7 bases and J shed 7 bases, with 17 bases lying between them. The CDR3 is 14 residues long. In DNA form, the CDR3 reads TGTGCCAGTACCACCGGGGGAGGGGGGAATGAGCAGTTCTTC. This translates into CASTTGGGGNEQFF.

There are a few counts of this clonotype. The genes are TRBV20-1 and TRBJ1-5; TRBD1 might be the D (6 bases). The CDR3 runs to 13 residues. Germline V gives CDR1 DFQATT, CDR2 SNEGSKA (reference sequence). Trimming shortened V by 4 bases and J by 4 bases, and 11 bases separated the two germline ends. CDR3 loop: CSAIQGVNQPQHF. CDR3 DNA sequence: TGCAGTGCTATACAGGGTGTAAATCAGCCCCAGCATTTT.

This clonotype was seen ten or more times. The chain carries TRBV11-2 and TRBJ2-1, with D possibly called TRBD1 or TRBD2 (6 bases each). CDR1 and CDR2 (germline): SGHAT, FQNNGV. The germline V and J ends were trimmed by 4 bases and 6 bases, with 16 bases remaining between them. The CDR3 is made up of 15 amino acids. In nucleotides, the CDR3 is TGTGCCAGCAGCTCGGGCCAGGGGAGGTTCAATGAGCAGTTCTTC. It yields the protein CASSSGQGRFNEQFF. Based on the CDR3 plus reference TRBV11-2 and TRBJ2-1, the full variable domain is EAGVAQSPRYKIIEKRQSVAFWCNPISGHATLYWYQQILGQGPKLLIQFQNNGVVDDSQLPKDRFSAERLKGVDSTLKIQPAKLEDSAVYLCASSSGQGRFNEQFFGPGTRLTVL.

The chain joins TRBV12-3 or TRBV12-4 to TRBJ2-7, with 9 bases matching TRBD2. This CDR3 spans 14 amino acids. Trimming took 7 bases from V and 7 from J; bases not matched to a gene: 11. The CDR3 loop reads CASTQGGGAREQYF. Here the CDR3 DNA reads TGTGCCAGCACCCAAGGCGGGGGGGCCCGAGAGCAGTACTTC.

This clonotype has ten or more counts. V gene TRBV28 combines with J gene TRBJ1-4; D call uncertain. The length of the CDR3 is 13 residues. V was cut by 6 bases and J by 6 bases, with 11 bases left in between. Looked up from germline, CDR1 is MDHEN and CDR2 is SYDVKM. CDR3 sequence (DNA): TGTGCCAGCAGCTTCGGAAAGGATGAAAAACTGTTTTTT. Its protein product is CASSFGKDEKLFF.